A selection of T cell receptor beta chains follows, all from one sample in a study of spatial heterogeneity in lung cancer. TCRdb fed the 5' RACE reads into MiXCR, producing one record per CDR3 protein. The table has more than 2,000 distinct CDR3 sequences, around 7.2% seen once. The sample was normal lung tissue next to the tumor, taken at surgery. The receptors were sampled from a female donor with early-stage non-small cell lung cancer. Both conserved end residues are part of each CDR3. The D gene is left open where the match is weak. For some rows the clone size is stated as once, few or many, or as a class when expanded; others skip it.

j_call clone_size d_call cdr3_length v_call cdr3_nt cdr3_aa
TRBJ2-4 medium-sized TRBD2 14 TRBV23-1 TGCGCCAGAGCGACTAGCGGGAGGAGAAACATTCAGTACTTC CARATSGRRNIQYF
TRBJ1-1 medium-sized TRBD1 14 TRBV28 TGTGCCAGCAGATCGGGACAGGGGGAAACTGAAGCTTTCTTT CASRSGQGETEAFF
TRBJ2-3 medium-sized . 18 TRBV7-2 TGTGCCAGCAGCTTAGGAGGCCCCGTCCAGGGGTGGTCAGATACGCAGTATTTT CASSLGGPVQGWSDTQYF
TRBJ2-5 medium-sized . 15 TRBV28 TGTGCCAGCAGTTTTATTAATCCTCATCAAGAGACCCAGTACTTC CASSFINPHQETQYF
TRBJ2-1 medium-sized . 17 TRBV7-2 TGTGCCAGCACCTACAGTTCCGGGGGGCCGGGATACAATGAGCAGTTCTTC CASTYSSGGPGYNEQFF
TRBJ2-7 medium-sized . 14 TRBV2 TGTGCCAGCTTCCGAGACCACAGGGTAAACGAGCAGTACTTC CASFRDHRVNEQYF
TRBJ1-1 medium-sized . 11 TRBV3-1 TGTGCCAGCAGCCAACTGGCCGAAGCTTTCTTT CASSQLAEAFF
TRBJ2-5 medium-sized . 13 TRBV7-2 TGTGCCAGCAGCCCTCCCCCCTTGGAGACCCAGTACTTC CASSPPPLETQYF
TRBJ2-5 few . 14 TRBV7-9 TGTGCCAGCAGCATACGGACGAGCCAAGAGACCCAGTACTTC CASSIRTSQETQYF
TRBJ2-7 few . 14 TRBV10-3 TGTGCCATCAGTGAGTACGGGGCAGCCTACGAGCAGTACTTC CAISEYGAAYEQYF
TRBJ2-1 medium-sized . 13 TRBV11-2 TGTGCCAGCAGCTTAGGCCAGGAAAATGAGCAGTTCTTC CASSLGQENEQFF
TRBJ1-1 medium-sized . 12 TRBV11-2 TGTGCCAGCAGCTCACAGGTCACTGAAGCTTTCTTT CASSSQVTEAFF
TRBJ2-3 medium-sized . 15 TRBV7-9 TGTGCCAGCAGCTCCCGGGGTTCTAGCACAGATACGCAGTATTTT CASSSRGSSTDTQYF
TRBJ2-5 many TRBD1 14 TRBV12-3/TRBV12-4 TGTGCCAGCAGTTCGGACAGGCTCCAAGAGACCCAGTACTTC CASSSDRLQETQYF
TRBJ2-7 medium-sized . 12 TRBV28 TGTGCCAGCAGTTTACTGAGGGGACAGCAGTACTTC CASSLLRGQQYF
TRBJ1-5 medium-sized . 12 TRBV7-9 TGTGCCAGCGAAGGGGACGGCCGTCACCAGCATTTT CASEGDGRHQHF
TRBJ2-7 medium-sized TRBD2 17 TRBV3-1 TGTGCCAGCAGCCATTCCCCGGGGCGGGAGAGATTCTACGAGCAGTACTTC CASSHSPGRERFYEQYF
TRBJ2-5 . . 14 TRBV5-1 TGCGCCAGCAGCCAGTCCCAGGGTGGGGAGACCCAGTACTTC CASSQSQGGETQYF
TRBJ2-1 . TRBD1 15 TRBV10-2 TGCGCCAGCAGTGCCCAGACAGGGGGTCAGCATGAGCAGTTCTTC CASSAQTGGQHEQFF
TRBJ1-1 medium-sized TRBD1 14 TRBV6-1 TGTGCCAGCAGCGACCCGACAGGGTACACTGAAGCTTTCTTT CASSDPTGYTEAFF
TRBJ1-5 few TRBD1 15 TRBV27 TGTGCCAGCAGATCGACAGGGGCAGGCAATCAGCCCCAGCATTTT CASRSTGAGNQPQHF
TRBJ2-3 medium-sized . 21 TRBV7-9 TGTGCCAGCAGCCCAAGACTAGGGTTGGAAGGGACCTACCTGAGGGCTCATACGCAGTATTTT CASSPRLGLEGTYLRAHTQYF
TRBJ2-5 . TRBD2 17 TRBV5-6 TGTGCCAGCAGCCAGACTAGCGGGAGTGGGATGGAAGAGACCCAGTACTTC CASSQTSGSGMEETQYF
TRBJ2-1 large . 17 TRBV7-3 TGTGCCAGCAGCTTACTGACAACAGGGTTCACCTACAATGAGCAGTTCTTC CASSLLTTGFTYNEQFF
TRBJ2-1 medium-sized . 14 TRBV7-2 TGTGCCAGCAGCCCCGTGGGACGGGCGAGTGAGCAGTTCTTC CASSPVGRASEQFF
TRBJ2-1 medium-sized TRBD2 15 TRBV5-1 TGCGCCAGCAGCTTGCCGGGACTAGCGGTCAATGAGCAGTTCTTC CASSLPGLAVNEQFF
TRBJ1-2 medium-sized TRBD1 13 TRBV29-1 TGCAGCGTTGAAGGAACAGGGGTTGGTGGCTACACCTTC CSVEGTGVGGYTF
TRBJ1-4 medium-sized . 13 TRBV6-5 TGTGCCAGCAACACGCCGGGCAGCCGAAAACTGTTTTTT CASNTPGSRKLFF
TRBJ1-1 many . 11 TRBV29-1 TGCAGCGTTGATCGGGCCCTTAAAGCTTTCTTT CSVDRALKAFF
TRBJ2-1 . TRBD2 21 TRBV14 TGTGCCAGCAGCCAAGTAGGATCGCTAGCGGGAGTACCATCAAGGAGGAATGAGCAGTTCTTC CASSQVGSLAGVPSRRNEQFF
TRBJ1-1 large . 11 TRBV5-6 TGTGCCAGCAGCTTGAGGTCTGAAGCTTTCTTT CASSLRSEAFF
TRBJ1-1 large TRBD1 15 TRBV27 TGTGCCAGCAGTTTAGGGGACAGGGTTCGCACTGAAGCTTTCTTT CASSLGDRVRTEAFF
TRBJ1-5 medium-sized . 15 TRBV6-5 TGTGCCAGCAGTTTAGATGAATATAGCAATCAGCCCCAGCATTTT CASSLDEYSNQPQHF
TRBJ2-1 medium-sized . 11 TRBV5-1 TGCGCCAGCAGCTTGTTCAATGAGCAGTTCTTC CASSLFNEQFF
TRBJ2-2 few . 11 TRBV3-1 TGTGCCAGCATGAAAGCCGGGGAGCTGTTTTTT CASMKAGELFF
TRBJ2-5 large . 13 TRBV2 TGTGCCAGCAGTCAGGACTATAAAGAGACCCAGTACTTC CASSQDYKETQYF
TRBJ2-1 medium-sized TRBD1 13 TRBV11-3 TGTGCCAGCAGCTTAGACACAGGGGATGAGCAGTTCTTC CASSLDTGDEQFF
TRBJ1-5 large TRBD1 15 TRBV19 TGTGCCAGTGGGATCGAGGACAGGGCTAATCAGCCCCAGCATTTT CASGIEDRANQPQHF
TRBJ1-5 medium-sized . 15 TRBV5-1 TGCGCCAGCAGCTTGCTAGGTGGGAGCAATCAGCCCCAGCATTTT CASSLLGGSNQPQHF
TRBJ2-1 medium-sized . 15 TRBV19 TGTGCCAGTAGTAAAAGCCTAGCGCCGTACAATGAGCAGTTCTTC CASSKSLAPYNEQFF
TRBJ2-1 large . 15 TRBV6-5 TGTGCCAGCAAAGTACAGGGCGAAATTCGCAATGAGCAGTTCTTC CASKVQGEIRNEQFF
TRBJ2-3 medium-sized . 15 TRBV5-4 TGTGCCAGCAGCTTGGTCGGGAGAGGCACAGATACGCAGTATTTT CASSLVGRGTDTQYF
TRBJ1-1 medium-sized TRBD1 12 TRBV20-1 TGCAGTGCAAGGACAGGATCCACTGAAGCTTTCTTT CSARTGSTEAFF
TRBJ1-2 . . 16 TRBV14 TGTGCCAGCAGCCAAAAGCCGAGTCAGGGCCCTGGAAACTACACCTTC CASSQKPSQGPGNYTF
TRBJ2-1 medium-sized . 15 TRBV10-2 TGCGCCAGCAGTGAAACGGCGGGATTGAAAAATGAGCAGTTCTTC CASSETAGLKNEQFF
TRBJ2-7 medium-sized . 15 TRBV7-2 TGTGCCAGCAGCCTAGGACTCATTTCCTCCTACGAGCAGTACTTC CASSLGLISSYEQYF
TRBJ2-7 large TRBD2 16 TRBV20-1 TGCAGTGCTAGAGATCTGGCTAGCGGGAGAGCCTACGAGCAGTACTTC CSARDLASGRAYEQYF
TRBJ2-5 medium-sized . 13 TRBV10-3 TGTGCCAGCAGTAGACAGGTAGAAGAGACCCAGTACTTC CASSRQVEETQYF